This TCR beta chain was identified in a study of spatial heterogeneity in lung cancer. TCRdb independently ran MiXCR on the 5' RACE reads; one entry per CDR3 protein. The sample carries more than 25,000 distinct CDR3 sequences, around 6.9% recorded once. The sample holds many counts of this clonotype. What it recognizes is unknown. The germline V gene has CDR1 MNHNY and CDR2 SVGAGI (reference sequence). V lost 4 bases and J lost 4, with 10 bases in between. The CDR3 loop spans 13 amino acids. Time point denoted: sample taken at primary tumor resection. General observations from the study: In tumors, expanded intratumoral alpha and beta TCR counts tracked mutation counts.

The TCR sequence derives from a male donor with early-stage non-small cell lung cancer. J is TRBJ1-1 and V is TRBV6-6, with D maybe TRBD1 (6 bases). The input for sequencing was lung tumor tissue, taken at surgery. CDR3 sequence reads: CASSFTGSTEAFF. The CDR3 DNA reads TGTGCCAGCAGTTTCACAGGGTCCACTGAAGCTTTCTTT.